This T cell receptor beta chain was captured in a study of radiation and T cells in renal cell carcinoma. Turning to the study itself: Nephrectomy followed 15 Gy stereotactic body radiation by 4 weeks.

Study results and limitations: Top tumor clonotypes rose in blood 2 weeks post-radiation, then contracted.

Time point of the sample: baseline pretreatment blood. Regarding treatment: 15 Gy SBRT to primary tumor, nephrectomy 4 weeks later. This CDR3 comprises 14 residues. The germline CDR1 and CDR2 sequences are MGHDK and SYGVNS. The V end lost 4 bases, the J end lost 7 bases, and 14 bases lay between the germline ends. Profiling relied on immunoSEQ multiplex PCR, and the TCRdb table lists in-frame clones only, not all of them. The sample includes approximately 150,000 clones, 88% of them seen just once. Details on this clone: Its target is unknown.

The V gene is TRBV25-1, the J gene TRBJ1-5; D possibly corresponds to TRBD1 (5 bases). The material was blood, obtained from a patient whose treatment included radiotherapy and nephrectomy. This clonotype was sampled from a woman aged 70-85 years with renal cell carcinoma. The CDR3 DNA is TGTGCCAGCAGTGCTATCGGGGCTGAACAGCCCCAGCATTTT. Protein sequence: CASSAIGAEQPQHF.